The 21 T cell receptor beta chains in this list originate from one sample, sequenced in a study of shared clonotypes between healthy human individuals. The method was immunoSEQ multiplex PCR; TCRdb's version includes in-frame clones alone and lacks a portion of them. The repertoire has approximately 500,000 clones, over 60% of them found once; the top ten carry 12%. Material for sequencing was PBMCs. The receptor source for this set is a middle-aged woman in good health. Some clones in this sample may be carry-over from other donors' samples.

The rearrangement joins TRBV5-5 to TRBJ1-1; 8 positions agree with TRBD1. Trimming removed 2 bases from V and 4 bases from J; junction bases left unmatched: 4. CDR3 size: 14 residues. The germline V gene has CDR1 SGHKS and CDR2 YYEKEE (reference sequence). CDR3 DNA sequence: TGTGCCAGCAGCTTCAGGGGGCGGGTCACTGAAGCTTTCTTT. Translated, it gives CASSFRGRVTEAFF.

The rearrangement uses TRBV28 and TRBJ2-7; 7 bases align to TRBD2. The V gene end was trimmed by 5 bases and the J gene end by 5 bases; junction bases not matched to a gene: 6. This CDR3 is 13 amino acids long. Germline V CDR1 and CDR2: MDHEN, SYDVKM. CDR3 protein: CASSSGALDEQYF. The CDR3 coding sequence is TGTGCCAGCAGTAGCGGGGCCCTGGACGAGCAGTACTTC.

The rearrangement uses TRBV10-3 and TRBJ2-3; D is uncertain. Trimming shortened V by 0 bases and J by 3 bases, and 4 bases separated the two germline ends. The CDR3 is 13 residues long. From germline, CDR1 is ENHRY and CDR2 SYGVKD. Written as DNA, the CDR3 is TGTGCCATCAGTGAGTCGGCGACAGATACGCAGTATTTT. Residues: CAISESATDTQYF.

The J gene is TRBJ1-2, the V gene TRBV28; TRBD1 matches at 8 bases. The CDR3 consists of 15 residues. Germline CDR1 MDHEN, CDR2 SYDVKM. Losses at the gene ends were 5 bases for V and 8 bases for J; bases not matched to a gene: 13. In DNA form, the CDR3 reads TGTGCCAGCAGTCGGGAAAGGACAGGGATAGGGGGCTACACCTTC. Residues: CASSRERTGIGGYTF.

The rearrangement uses TRBV6-1 and TRBJ1-1; D possibly corresponds to TRBD1 (5 bases). The germline CDR1 and CDR2 sequences are MNHNS and SASEGT. The CDR3 spans 15 residues. V dropped 3 bases and J dropped 3 bases, with 14 bases sitting between them. The CDR3 sequence: CASSDGGSLYTEAFF. Written as DNA, the CDR3 is TGTGCCAGCAGTGATGGGGGTAGCCTTTACACTGAAGCTTTCTTT.

The gene calls are TRBV5-1 and TRBJ2-7; 10 bases map to TRBD2. The ends lost 0 bases at V and 0 bases at J; junction bases unmatched: 3. The CDR3 sequence is 16 residues long. CDR1 is SGHRS, CDR2 YFSETQ, per germline. The CDR3 is CASSLVLAGPSYEQYF. In DNA form, the CDR3 reads TGCGCCAGCAGCTTGGTACTAGCGGGACCCTCCTACGAGCAGTACTTC.

This clone appeared a few times. The genes are TRBV20-1 and TRBJ2-1; D unresolved. The CDR3 length is 10 residues. From germline, CDR1 is DFQATT and CDR2 SNEGSKA (reference sequence). Trimming cost V 6 bases and J 9 bases, with 9 bases left between them. In nucleotides, the CDR3 is TGCAGTGCCCCGCTGCGTGAGCAGTTCTTC. Protein sequence: CSAPLREQFF.

The chain uses TRBV28 and TRBJ2-5; no clear D gene. This CDR3 has 13 amino acids. V shed 2 bases and J shed 6 bases, with 10 bases lying between them. Germline-derived CDR1 and CDR2 are MDHEN and SYDVKM. The DNA for the CDR3 is TGTGCCAGCAGTTTAGCGGTTTCTCAGACCCAGTACTTC. Residues: CASSLAVSQTQYF.

V gene TRBV18 combines with J gene TRBJ2-2, with 10 bases matching TRBD2. The CDR3 is 17 amino acids. Per germline, CDR1 KGHSH and CDR2 LQKENI. J gave up 6 bases and V 3 bases, and 10 bases lay outside the gene matches. CDR3 coding DNA: TGTGCCAGCTCACCCCTATCGCTAGCGGGAGTCCCCGGGGAGCTGTTTTTT. It codes for CASSPLSLAGVPGELFF.

The CDR3 is CASSPGLAVNYEQYF. CDR3 sequence (DNA): TGTGCCAGTAGTCCGGGACTAGCGGTGAACTACGAGCAGTACTTC. The chain combines TRBV19 with TRBJ2-7, with 11 bases that match TRBD2. With V trimmed by 5 bases and J by 3 bases, 6 bases remained unmatched. The germline V gene encodes CDR1 LNHDA and CDR2 SQIVND (reference sequence). This CDR3 contains 15 residues.

This chain links TRBV27 with TRBJ1-2; 7 bases fit TRBD1. J lost 1 base, V lost 2 bases, and 10 bases had no gene match. The CDR3 is 17 residues long. Germline CDR1 MNHEY, CDR2 SMNVEV (reference sequence). CDR3 amino acids: CASSLKPTGMGNYGYTF. For the CDR3, the DNA is TGTGCCAGCAGTTTAAAACCGACAGGGATGGGTAACTATGGCTACACCTTC.

V usage is TRBV6-1 and J usage is TRBJ2-1; TRBD1 aligns across 9 bases. V trimming: 3 bases; J trimming: 9 bases; junction bases outside the gene matches: 6. The CDR3 length is 14 residues. From germline, CDR1 is MNHNS and CDR2 SASEGT. The CDR3 nucleotides are TGTGCCAGCAGTGAGGGGACAGGGATGCGTGAGCAGTTCTTC. It yields the protein CASSEGTGMREQFF.

The chain is built from TRBV29-1 and TRBJ1-2, with D uncertain. Germline values: CDR1 SQVTM, CDR2 ANQGSEA. This CDR3 is built from 12 residues. V dropped 3 bases and J dropped 1 base, with 6 bases sitting between them. For the CDR3, the DNA is TGCAGCGTTGAGGAGGGTAACTATGGCTACACCTTC. Translating it yields CSVEEGNYGYTF.

This clone has more than one count but fewer than ten. Other DNA sequences in this sample translate to the same CDR3. The rearrangement uses TRBV5-1 and TRBJ1-1, with 12 bases lining up with TRBD1. V shed 4 bases and J 6 bases; nucleotides not matched to a gene: 7. The CDR3 length is 15 residues. Germline CDR1 is SGHRS and CDR2 is YFSETQ. The CDR3 nucleotides are TGCGCCAGCAGCCCTGGGACAGGGGGCGACCCTGAAGCTTTCTTT. Encoded protein: CASSPGTGGDPEAFF.

V is TRBV15 and J is TRBJ2-5, with D possibly matching TRBD1 (6 bases). There are 14 residues in the CDR3. V was shortened by 4 bases and J by 5 bases, with 14 bases between the two germline ends. Germline assignment: CDR1 LNHNV and CDR2 YYDKDF (reference sequence). CDR3 region: CATSIDRRLETQYF. The CDR3 region has the DNA TGTGCCACCAGCATAGACAGGAGGTTGGAGACCCAGTACTTC.

This chain joins TRBV4-3 and TRBJ2-7; the match to TRBD2 covers 7 bases. Germline values: CDR1 LGHNA, CDR2 YSLEER. V lost 1 base and J lost 4; bases outside the gene matches: 10. The CDR3 is made up of 16 amino acids. DNA of the CDR3: TGCGCCAGCAGCCAAGCCCTCCTAGCGGACCAATACGAGCAGTACTTC. Protein product: CASSQALLADQYEQYF.

V gene TRBV18 combines with J gene TRBJ2-2; TRBD1 matches 9 bases. With V trimmed by 5 bases and J by 2 bases, 3 bases remained unmatched. CDR1 and CDR2 (germline): KGHSH, LQKENI. This CDR3 region has 15 residues. The CDR3 bases are TGTGCCAGCTCAACAGGGGGCCTAAACACCGGGGAGCTGTTTTTT. Amino acids: CASSTGGLNTGELFF.

This chain connects TRBV28 to TRBJ2-7, with 10 nucleotides matching TRBD2. CDR1 and CDR2 (germline): MDHEN, SYDVKM. The CDR3 runs to 16 residues. V lost 5 bases, J lost 1 base, and 8 bases stayed unmatched. DNA of the CDR3: TGTGCCAGCAGTCCCCTGGGACTAGCGCTATCCTACGAGCAGTACTTC. Encoded protein: CASSPLGLALSYEQYF.

The chain recombines TRBV28 with TRBJ1-5; D is unresolved. This CDR3 is built from 14 residues. Germline-derived CDR1 and CDR2 are MDHEN and SYDVKM. Between the trimmed V and J ends, which lost 1 base and 2 bases, there was a span of 6 bases. The CDR3 here is CASSLFGGNQPQHF. CDR3 sequence (DNA): TGTGCCAGCAGTTTATTTGGGGGCAATCAGCCCCAGCATTTT.

The CDR3 nucleotides read TGTGCCAGCAGCTTAGACAGGGACACTGAGCAGTTCTTC. Protein: CASSLDRDTEQFF. The rearrangement uses TRBV11-2 and TRBJ2-1; D is possibly TRBD1 (6 bases). From germline, CDR1 is SGHAT and CDR2 FQNNGV. There are 13 residues in the CDR3. V lost 0 bases, J lost 9 bases, and 9 bases lay in between.

The chain couples TRBV6-5 to TRBJ1-2, with 11 bases matching TRBD1. The germline gives CDR1 MNHEY, CDR2 SVGAGI. V lost 7 bases and J lost 2; bases outside the gene matches: 6. This CDR3 comprises 15 residues. Here the CDR3 reads CASNTGTGGNYGYTF. The CDR3 nucleotides are TGTGCCAGCAACACCGGGACAGGGGGGAACTATGGCTACACCTTC.